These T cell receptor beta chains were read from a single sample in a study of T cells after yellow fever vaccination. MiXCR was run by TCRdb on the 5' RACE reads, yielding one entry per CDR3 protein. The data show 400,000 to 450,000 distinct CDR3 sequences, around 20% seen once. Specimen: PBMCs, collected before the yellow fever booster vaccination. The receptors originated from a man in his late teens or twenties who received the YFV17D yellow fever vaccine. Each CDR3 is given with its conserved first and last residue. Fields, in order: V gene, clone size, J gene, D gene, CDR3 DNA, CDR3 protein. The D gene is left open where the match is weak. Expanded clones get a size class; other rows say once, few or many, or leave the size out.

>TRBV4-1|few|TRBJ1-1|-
TGCGCCAGCAGCCACCTTGGGGAGTACACTGAAGCTTTCTTT
CASSHLGEYTEAFF
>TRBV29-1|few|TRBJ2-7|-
TGCAGCGTGGCGGATCTCGGGACGTCCTACGAGCAGTACTTC
CSVADLGTSYEQYF
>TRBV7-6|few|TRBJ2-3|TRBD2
TGTGCCAGCAGCCCCATCCTCGGGACTAGTGGATCAGATACGCAGTATTTT
CASSPILGTSGSDTQYF
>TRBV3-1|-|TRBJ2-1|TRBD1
TGTGCCAGCAGCCCCCGCACAGGGGCGTCCTACAATGAGCAGTTCTTC
CASSPRTGASYNEQFF
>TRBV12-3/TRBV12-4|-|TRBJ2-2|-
TGTGCCAGCAGTTTCGTTCTCTACACCGGGGAGCTGTTTTTT
CASSFVLYTGELFF
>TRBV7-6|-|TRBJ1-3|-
TGTGCCAGCAGCTTATTCCCGTCGGGCGGAAACACCATATATTTT
CASSLFPSGGNTIYF
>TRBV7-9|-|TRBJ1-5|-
TGTGCCAGCAGCTCCTCTCAGGGCAGCAATCAGCCCCAGCATTTT
CASSSSQGSNQPQHF
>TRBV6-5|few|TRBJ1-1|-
TGTGCCAGCACCTTAGGGGGGGTGAACACTGAAGCTTTCTTT
CASTLGGVNTEAFF
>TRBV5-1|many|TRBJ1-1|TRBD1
TGCGCCAGCAGCTTCAGGGGGTTGAACACTGAAGCTTTCTTT
CASSFRGLNTEAFF
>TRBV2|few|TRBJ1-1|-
TGTGCCAGCAGTTCTCGTCTGAGGACTAACACTGAAGCTTTCTTT
CASSSRLRTNTEAFF
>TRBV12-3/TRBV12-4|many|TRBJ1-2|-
TGTGCCAGCAGTTTCGGGGGCTATGGCTACACCTTC
CASSFGGYGYTF
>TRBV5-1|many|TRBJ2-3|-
TGCGCCAGCAAGTCGGGGCAGGGCACAGATACGCAGTATTTT
CASKSGQGTDTQYF
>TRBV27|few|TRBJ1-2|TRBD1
TGTGCCAGCAGTTGGGACAGCCGTAACTATGGCTACACCTTC
CASSWDSRNYGYTF
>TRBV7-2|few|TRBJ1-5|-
TGTGCCAGCAGCCCACAGTCAGGGCCTAATCAGCCCCAGCATTTT
CASSPQSGPNQPQHF
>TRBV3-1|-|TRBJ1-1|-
TGTGCCAGCAGTTTCAGTTCTAACACTGAAGCTTTCTTT
CASSFSSNTEAFF
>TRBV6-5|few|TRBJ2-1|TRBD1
TGTGCCAGCAGCAGGACAGGTGGTCTCGAGGATGAGCAGTTCTTC
CASSRTGGLEDEQFF
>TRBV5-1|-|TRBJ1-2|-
TGCGCCAGCAGCCTCTCTAAAGCGGCGGGGCATGAGGGCTATGGCTACACCTTC
CASSLSKAAGHEGYGYTF
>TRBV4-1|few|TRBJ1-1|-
TGCGCCAGCAGCCAAGATCTGGGTCAAGTTAACACTGAAGCTTTCTTT
CASSQDLGQVNTEAFF
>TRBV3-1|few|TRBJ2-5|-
TGTGCCAGCAGCCGACTTAGACCCCACGAGGAGACCCAGTACTTC
CASSRLRPHEETQYF
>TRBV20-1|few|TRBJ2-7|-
TGCAGTGCGCCAGCCGGGACAAACTCCTACGAGCAGTACTTC
CSAPAGTNSYEQYF
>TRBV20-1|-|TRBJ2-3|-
TGCAGTGCAGTATTAGCGCACATCACAGATACGCAGTATTTT
CSAVLAHITDTQYF
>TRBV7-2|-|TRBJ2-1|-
TGTGCCAGCAGCACCGTCCTAGCAGTTGAGCAGTTCTTC
CASSTVLAVEQFF
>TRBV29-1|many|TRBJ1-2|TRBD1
TGCAGCGTTGGACAGGGAGTGTTATATGGCTACACCTTC
CSVGQGVLYGYTF
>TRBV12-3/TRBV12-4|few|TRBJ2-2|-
TGTGCCAGCAGTTCCAGGGCGCTCGGGAACACCGGGGAGCTGTTTTTT
CASSSRALGNTGELFF
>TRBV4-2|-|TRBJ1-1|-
TGTGCCAGCAGCCAAGATCGGACTAGTAGCACTGAAGCTTTCTTT
CASSQDRTSSTEAFF
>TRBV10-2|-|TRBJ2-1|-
TGCGCCAGCTGGGGCAGGGGTTCTACCAATGAGCAGTTCTTC
CASWGRGSTNEQFF
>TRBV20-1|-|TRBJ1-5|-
TGCAGTGCTAGGGTATATGGCAATCAGCCCCAGCATTTT
CSARVYGNQPQHF
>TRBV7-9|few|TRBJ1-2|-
TGTGCCAGCAGCTACCAGAGGGCGGCTGGGTCCTATGGCTACACCTTC
CASSYQRAAGSYGYTF
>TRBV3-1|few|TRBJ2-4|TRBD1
TGTGCCAGCAGCCAAGATATGGGACAGGGAAACATTCAGTACTTC
CASSQDMGQGNIQYF
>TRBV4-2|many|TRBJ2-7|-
TGTGCCAGCAGCCCCAGTCGGGGAGAAGCGGCCACCTACGAGCAGTACTTC
CASSPSRGEAATYEQYF
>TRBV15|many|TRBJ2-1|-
TGTGCCACCAGCAGAGTAGGGGCGGGCAATGAGCAGTTCTTC
CATSRVGAGNEQFF
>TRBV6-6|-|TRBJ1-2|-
TGTGCCAGCAGAAACGATGACTATGGCTACACCTTC
CASRNDDYGYTF